This TCR beta chain stems from a study of cytomegalovirus exposure and HLA in healthy donors. With 60 Vbeta and 13 Jbeta primers, the PCR was carried out. Libraries were prepared by immunoSEQ multiplex PCR; TCRdb keeps only in-frame clonotypes and omits some of them. The data contain roughly 100,000 clones, 76% of them singletons. This CDR3 is 17 amino acids long. CDR1 is SGDLS, CDR2 YYNGEE, per germline. V shed 4 bases, J shed 0 bases, and the junction held 7 bases outside the gene matches. The chain uses TRBV9 and TRBJ2-1; 10 nucleotides align to TRBD2. Sequencing was carried out using PBMCs. The clonotype comes from a man aged 35 to 55 in good health and CMV-seropositive. CDR3 DNA sequence: TGTGCCAGCAGCCCACGGACTAGCGGAGTCTCCTACAATGAGCAGTTCTTC. Translating gives CASSPRTSGVSYNEQFF.